This T cell receptor (beta chain) was captured by sequencing in a study of cytomegalovirus exposure and HLA in healthy donors. PCR used 60 Vbeta primers and 13 Jbeta primers. Per the original methods: In a later analysis, some 10 million of tens of millions of unique beta chains occurred in at least two donors. Measured with immunoSEQ multiplex PCR; TCRdb has only the in-frame clones, and not every one. V and J calls and clone size are those listed in that table; D and trimming were worked out from the DNA. The data hold under 200,000 clones, with 79% observed a single time. About this clone itself: Its antigen remains unidentified.

Study results and limitations: A later analysis showed HLA-associated TCR beta chains outstripping equally common others in clonal expansion. Some TCR beta chains (more than 150 of them) were listed as cytomegalovirus-associated. A later analysis linked a missense variant in DCLRE1C to the trimming of TCR beta V and J genes.

Germline CDR1 reads SNHLY; CDR2 reads FYNNEI. The CDR3 runs to 19 residues. V was pared by 8 bases and J by 2 bases, with 11 bases of the junction left unmatched. The origin of this receptor is a male donor in good health and CMV-seropositive. Sequencing used PBMCs. The chain employs TRBV2 and TRBJ2-6; 14 bases are shared with TRBD2. CDR3: CASYLRLAGGSTGANVLTF. DNA of the CDR3: TGTGCCAGCTACTTACGACTAGCGGGGGGGAGTACTGGGGCCAACGTCCTGACTTTC.